The clone carrying this T cell receptor beta chain was seen only once. The data were taken from a study of blood T cell repertoires in COVID-19. The CDR3 has 15 residues. V lost 5 bases and J lost 5; bases outside the gene matches: 7. CDR1 is MGHRA and CDR2 is YSYEKL in the germline V gene. Source study methods: Reference gene primer amplification yielded estimated nucleated cell counts. The data were produced by immunoSEQ multiplex PCR, yet TCRdb's version contains in-frame clones alone and is incomplete. V and J calls plus clone size are reproduced from that table; the DNA served to infer D and trimming. The sample holds 100,000 to 120,000 clones, about 80% seen once.

This clonotype was obtained from a woman at least 80 years old with active or convalescent COVID-19. Input material: peripheral blood. The chain links TRBV4-1 to TRBJ1-5; 9 nucleotides line up with TRBD1. The CDR3 sequence: CASSLDRGPHQPQHF. In nucleotides, the CDR3 is TGCGCCAGCAGCTTGGACAGGGGACCGCATCAGCCCCAGCATTTT.